What follows are 16 T cell receptor beta chains derived from one specimen sequenced in a study of low-dose radiotherapy and immunotherapy resistance in tumors. Time point given: after trial treatment. The treatment is: LDRT plus nivolumab, ipilimumab, low-dose cyclophosphamide and aspirin (RACIN trial). Both TCRalpha and TCRbeta chains were reverse transcribed with V-gene-specific primers. TCRs were amplified for approximately 22 PCR cycles with a constant-region primer and V-primer adapter. Each CDR3 protein gets one entry after TCRdb re-called the reads with MiXCR. The sample contains almost 45,000 distinct CDR3 sequences, around a quarter of which appear only once. Sequenced material: PBMCs, taken after low-dose radiotherapy plus immunotherapy. The receptors were sampled from a male donor with prostate cancer.

This clonotype was seen only a few times. The chain uses TRBV6-2 or TRBV6-3 and TRBJ2-7, with D uncertain. Trimming took off 6 bases at V and 6 bases at J, with 9 bases between the two ends. CDR1 is MNHEY, CDR2 SVGEGT, per germline. This CDR3 has 11 amino acids. The CDR3 region is CASSQYGEQYF. Written as DNA, the CDR3 is TGTGCCAGCAGCCAGTACGGCGAGCAGTACTTC.

This clonotype appeared many times. CDR3 DNA: TGTGCCAGCAGTTTAATGACAGGTAGTCAGCCCCAGCATTTT. Its protein product is CASSLMTGSQPQHF. The rearrangement joins TRBV27 to TRBJ1-5; a possible D gene is TRBD1 (6 bases). CDR3 length equals 14 residues. Between the trimmed V and J ends, which lost 2 bases and 6 bases, there was a span of 11 bases. Germline loops: CDR1 MNHEY, CDR2 SMNVEV (reference sequence).

This clonotype was recorded many times. J is TRBJ2-3 and V is TRBV29-1, with 7 positions matching TRBD1. The J segment lost 1 base and the V segment lost 6 bases, leaving 7 bases of the junction unmatched. The CDR3 has 14 amino acids. From germline, CDR1 is SQVTM and CDR2 ANQGSEA. As DNA, the CDR3 is TGCAGCGTCACCGACAGGGAAGGCACAGATACGCAGTATTTT. Protein product: CSVTDREGTDTQYF.

This clonotype was recorded many times. V is TRBV21-1 and J is TRBJ1-1; the table's D call TRBD1 went unverified against the DNA. TRBV21-1 is given as a pseudogene. The CDR3 length is 17 residues. The CDR3 DNA sequence: TGTGCCAGCAGCAAAGAAGAGGGGGACAGGGCGGACACTGAAGCTTTCTTT. Translated, it gives CASSKEEGDRADTEAFF.

This clonotype appeared many times. The V gene is TRBV5-4, the J gene TRBJ2-2, with a tentative D call TRBD1 (6 bases). The CDR3 has 16 amino acids. Germline V gene sequence: CDR1 SGHNT, CDR2 YYREEE (reference sequence). The germline V and J ends were trimmed by 1 base and 4 bases, with 14 bases remaining between them. The CDR3: CASSLQGLRGTGELFF. DNA of the CDR3: TGTGCCAGCAGCTTGCAGGGGCTGCGAGGCACCGGGGAGCTGTTTTTT.

Points on this clonotype: A single base is all that separates this from a far larger clone, so a read error is likely. CDR3 sequence: CASSNLIQETQFF. CDR3 nucleotide sequence: TGTGCCAGCAGCAATCTGATTCAAGAGACCCAGTTCTTC. The chain is built from TRBV5-4 and TRBJ2-1; D is uncertain. Germline CDR1 is SGHNT and CDR2 is YYREEE (reference sequence). Trimming shortened V by 4 bases and J by 13 bases, and 18 bases separated the two germline ends. The CDR3 length is 13 residues.

This clonotype was counted ten times or more. The rearrangement joins TRBV2 to TRBJ2-3, with 10 positions matching TRBD2. The CDR3 contains 15 residues. The germline V gene has CDR1 SNHLY and CDR2 FYNNEI. The J segment lost 4 bases and the V segment lost 7 bases, leaving 8 bases of the junction unmatched. The CDR3 coding sequence is TGTGCCAGCACGAGCGGGAGGGGGGTGGCAGATACGCAGTATTTT. It translates to CASTSGRGVADTQYF.

At least ten counts were recorded for this clonotype. V gene TRBV6-1 combines with J gene TRBJ2-1, with TRBD1 matching over 8 bases. The CDR3 loop spans 15 amino acids. In germline, CDR1 is MNHNS, CDR2 SASEGT. J was trimmed by 4 bases and V by 7 bases; bases with no gene match: 9. The CDR3 loop reads CASTRTGSGYNEQFF. The DNA for the CDR3 is TGTGCCAGCACCAGGACAGGGAGTGGGTACAATGAGCAGTTCTTC.

This clonotype was counted a few times. The chain combines TRBV24-1 with TRBJ2-7; TRBD1 agrees at 8 bases. This CDR3 spans 14 amino acids. The V gene end was trimmed by 9 bases and the J gene end by 5 bases; junction bases not matched to a gene: 11. In germline, CDR1 is KGHDR, CDR2 SFDVKD. CDR3 amino acids: CATGPRTGSNEQYF. In nucleotides, the CDR3 is TGTGCCACCGGCCCCCGGACAGGGTCGAACGAGCAGTACTTC.

This clonotype came up many times. The chain is built from TRBV25-1 and TRBJ2-2; D is uncertain. The length of the CDR3 is 15 residues. Germline values: CDR1 MGHDK, CDR2 SYGVNS. Trimming left V 4 bases short and J 5 bases short, with 14 bases between. The CDR3 DNA reads as TGTGCCAGCAGTGTTCTTCAAGGGTATACCGGGGAGCTGTTTTTT. It specifies CASSVLQGYTGELFF. The complete variable domain, with remaining parts taken from reference TRBV25-1 and TRBJ2-2, reads EADIYQTPRYLVIGTGKKITLECSQTMGHDKMYWYQQDPGMELHLIHYSYGVNSTEKGDLSSESTVSRIRTEHFPLTLESARPSHTSQYLCASSVLQGYTGELFFGEGSRLTVL.

V usage is TRBV9 and J usage is TRBJ1-3; 7 bases line up with TRBD1. The CDR3 consists of 16 residues. Losses at the gene ends were 3 bases for V and 0 bases for J; bases not matched to a gene: 6. Germline V gene sequence: CDR1 SGDLS, CDR2 YYNGEE. CDR3 DNA sequence: TGTGCCAGCAGCGCCCGGGGGGACAGCTCTGGAAACACCATATATTTT. It translates to CASSARGDSSGNTIYF.

This clonotype showed up many times. The chain combines TRBV27 with TRBJ1-2; TRBD1 agrees at 8 bases. The CDR3 sequence is 11 residues long. The germline gives CDR1 MNHEY, CDR2 SMNVEV (reference sequence). Germline trimming cut 5 bases from V and 7 bases from J; bases unmatched to any gene: 0. The CDR3 loop reads CASSQGAGYTF. The DNA for the CDR3 is TGTGCCAGCAGTCAGGGGGCTGGCTACACCTTC.

There are many counts of this clonotype. The V gene is TRBV7-2, the J gene TRBJ2-1; 11 nucleotides agree with TRBD2. Germline V gives CDR1 SGHTA, CDR2 FQGNSA. This CDR3 has 15 amino acids. The junction had 7 bases not matched to a gene; V was cut back by 2 bases and J by 10 bases. CDR3 sequence reads: CASSLPLAGVGEQFF. The CDR3 DNA reads TGTGCCAGCAGCTTACCACTAGCGGGAGTAGGGGAGCAGTTCTTC.

In the case of this clonotype: With only one base between it and a far larger clone, this is likely a read error. CDR3 residues: CASSLGPGGGQYF. The CDR3 nucleotides are TGTGCCAGCAGCCTCGGACCCGGAGGGGGGCAGTACTTC. The chain combines TRBV7-9 with TRBJ2-5; D possibly matches TRBD1 or TRBD2 (6 bases each). The germline CDR1 and CDR2 sequences are SEHNR and FQNEAQ (reference sequence). CDR3 size: 13 residues. Trimming shortened V by 5 bases and J by 11 bases, and 18 bases separated the two germline ends. Full variable domain (outside the CDR3, taken from reference TRBV7-9 and TRBJ2-5): DTGVSQNPRHKITKRGQNVTFRCDPISEHNRLYWYRQTLGQGPEFLTYFQNEAQLEKSRLLSDRFSAERPKGSFSTLEIQRTEQGDSAMYLCASSLGPGGGQYFGPGTRLLVL.

This clonotype was counted ten times or more. V gene TRBV7-8 combines with J gene TRBJ2-7; 9 bases are shared with TRBD1. The CDR3 extends over 12 amino acids. Germline V gene data show CDR1 as SGHVS and CDR2 as FQNEAQ. This CDR3 reads CASGTGSDEQYF. The CDR3 nucleotides read TGTGCTTCCGGGACAGGGAGTGACGAGCAGTACTTC.

With respect to this clonotype: A read error is the likely source, as a far larger clone sits one nucleotide away. This chain uses TRBV7-3 with TRBJ2-5; D gene unclear. The V end was cut by 5 bases, the J end by 11 bases, with 24 bases between. The CDR3 consists of 15 residues. In germline, CDR1 is SGHTA, CDR2 FQGTGA. DNA of the CDR3: TGTGCCAGCAGCCCCGGCCTGGGCACTTACAATGAGCAGTACTTC. Amino acid sequence: CASSPGLGTYNEQYF.